Following are 5 T cell receptor beta chains from one sample sequenced in a study of neoadjuvant nivolumab and ipilimumab in lung cancer. Generated by immunoSEQ multiplex PCR, the TCRdb table keeps only in-frame clones and is missing some. The data hold 13,000 or so clones, with almost 96% observed a single time. Sequenced here: peripheral blood, sampled after neoadjuvant nivolumab, alone or with ipilimumab, at or shortly before surgery. The receptors stem from an adult with non-small cell lung cancer.

The rearrangement links TRBV30 to TRBJ2-3; the D gene could be TRBD1 or TRBD2 (5 bases each). In germline, CDR1 is GTSNPN, CDR2 SVGIG (reference sequence). The CDR3 extends over 15 amino acids. V was trimmed by 3 bases and J by 2 bases, leaving 15 bases between them. The DNA of the CDR3 is TGTGCCTGGAGCGCCGGGACCGCGGACACAGATACGCAGTATTTT. Translating gives CAWSAGTADTDTQYF.

This sequence joins TRBV7-9 and TRBJ1-2; D gene uncertain. Per the germline V gene, CDR1 is SEHNR and CDR2 is FQNEAQ (reference sequence). Trimming took off 3 bases at V and 4 bases at J, with 15 bases between the two ends. The CDR3 totals 15 residues. The CDR3 here is CASSFPASRIYGYTF. CDR3 coding DNA: TGTGCCAGCAGCTTCCCTGCCTCTCGGATCTATGGCTACACCTTC.

V and J are TRBV28 and TRBJ2-7; TRBD2 matches 7 bases. This CDR3 spans 14 amino acids. The V gene end was trimmed by 6 bases and the J gene end by 5 bases; junction bases not matched to a gene: 10. Per germline, CDR1 MDHEN and CDR2 SYDVKM. This CDR3 is CASSSGTKRNEQYF. CDR3 nucleotide sequence: TGTGCCAGCAGCTCCGGGACTAAACGTAACGAGCAGTACTTC.

This chain joins TRBV7-6 and TRBJ2-5; 8 positions match TRBD1. V lost 5 bases and J lost 5; bases outside the gene matches: 13. The length of the CDR3 is 16 residues. The germline V gene has CDR1 SGHVS and CDR2 FNYEAQ. CDR3 protein: CASSPQGALIYETQYF. DNA for the CDR3: TGTGCCAGCAGCCCCCAGGGGGCGCTTATCTACGAGACCCAGTACTTC.

The V call is TRBV10-1, the J call TRBJ2-3; D may correspond to TRBD1 or TRBD2 (5 bases each). Per the germline V gene, CDR1 is WNHNN and CDR2 is SYGVQD (reference sequence). CDR3 length equals 13 residues. Trimming removed 8 bases at V and 1 base at J, with 10 bases between. CDR3 sequence (DNA): TGCGCCAGCGGACAAGCGGGCACAGATACGCAGTATTTT. It encodes CASGQAGTDTQYF.